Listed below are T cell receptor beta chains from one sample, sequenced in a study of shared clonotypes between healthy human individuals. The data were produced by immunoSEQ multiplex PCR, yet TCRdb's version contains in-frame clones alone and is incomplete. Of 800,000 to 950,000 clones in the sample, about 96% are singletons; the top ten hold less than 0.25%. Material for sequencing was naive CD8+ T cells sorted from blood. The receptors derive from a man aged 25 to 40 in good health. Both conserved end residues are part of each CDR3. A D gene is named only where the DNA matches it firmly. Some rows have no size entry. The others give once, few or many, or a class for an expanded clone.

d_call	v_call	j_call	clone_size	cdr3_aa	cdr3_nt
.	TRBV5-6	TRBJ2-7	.	CASSSTPAYEQYF	TGTGCCAGCAGCTCGACACCCGCCTACGAGCAGTACTTC
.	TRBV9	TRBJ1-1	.	CASSVGGRTEAFF	TGTGCCAGCAGCGTCGGGGGGCGAACTGAAGCTTTCTTT
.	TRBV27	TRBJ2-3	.	CASSFINSWGAGDTQYF	TGTGCCAGCAGTTTTATAAATTCCTGGGGGGCGGGGGATACGCAGTATTTT
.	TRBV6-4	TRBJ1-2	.	CASSDSLGAPKDGYTF	TGTGCCAGCAGTGACTCGTTGGGGGCCCCTAAAGATGGCTACACCTTC
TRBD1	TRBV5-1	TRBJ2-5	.	CASSRRSLLATGAKETQYF	TGCGCCAGCAGCCGTCGGAGTTTATTGGCGACAGGGGCCAAAGAGACCCAGTACTTC
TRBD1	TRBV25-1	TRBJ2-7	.	CASRDRRDEQYF	TGTGCCAGCCGGGACAGGAGAGACGAGCAGTACTTC
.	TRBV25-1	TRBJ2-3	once	CASSEINVQSTDTQYF	TGTGCCAGCAGTGAAATCAATGTGCAGAGCACAGATACGCAGTATTTT
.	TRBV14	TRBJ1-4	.	CASSPRDSREKLFF	TGTGCCAGCAGCCCCCGGGACTCAAGAGAAAAACTGTTTTTT
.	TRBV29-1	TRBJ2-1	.	CSVEDVGEQFF	TGCAGCGTCGAAGACGTGGGTGAGCAGTTCTTC
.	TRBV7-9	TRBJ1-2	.	CASNEDGNYGYTF	TGTGCCAGCAACGAAGACGGAAACTATGGCTACACCTTC
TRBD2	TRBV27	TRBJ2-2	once	CASKKSGRARDTGELFF	TGTGCCAGCAAGAAAAGCGGGAGGGCCCGGGACACCGGGGAGCTGTTTTTT
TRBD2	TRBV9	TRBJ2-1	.	CASSVSTSSGSSDEQFF	TGTGCCAGCAGCGTATCCACCTCTAGCGGGAGTTCCGATGAGCAGTTCTTC
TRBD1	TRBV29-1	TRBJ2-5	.	CSVIYRGFGETQYF	TGCAGCGTTATCTACAGGGGTTTTGGAGAGACCCAGTACTTC
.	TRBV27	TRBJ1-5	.	CASSPNRVRNQPQHF	TGTGCCAGCAGCCCAAACAGGGTTCGCAATCAGCCCCAGCATTTT
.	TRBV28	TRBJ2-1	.	CASSVRGVPTNEQFF	TGTGCCAGCAGCGTCAGGGGAGTACCTACAAATGAGCAGTTCTTC
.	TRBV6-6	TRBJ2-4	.	CASRRLGGTNIQYF	TGTGCCAGCAGACGTCTAGGGGGGACGAACATTCAGTACTTC
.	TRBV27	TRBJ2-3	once	CASSFGMKQYF	TGTGCCAGCAGTTTTGGCATGAAGCAGTATTTT
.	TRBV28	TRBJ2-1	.	CASRPAGTYNEQFF	TGTGCCAGCCGTCCCGCGGGAACCTACAATGAGCAGTTCTTC
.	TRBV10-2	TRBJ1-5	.	CATGGRDYSNQPQHF	TGCGCCACCGGGGGCAGAGACTATAGCAATCAGCCCCAGCATTTT
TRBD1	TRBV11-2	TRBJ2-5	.	CASSLLGTVETQYF	TGTGCCAGCAGCTTACTTGGGACAGTTGAGACCCAGTACTTC
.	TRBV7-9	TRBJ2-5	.	CASSAEGLQETQYF	TGTGCCAGCAGCGCTGAGGGGCTCCAAGAGACCCAGTACTTC
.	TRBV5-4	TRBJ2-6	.	CASSLFGPGANVLTF	TGTGCCAGCAGCTTGTTCGGCCCTGGGGCCAACGTCCTGACTTTC
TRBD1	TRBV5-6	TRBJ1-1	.	CASSEGQMNTEAFF	TGTGCCAGCAGCGAGGGACAGATGAACACTGAAGCTTTCTTT
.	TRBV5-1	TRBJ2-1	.	CASSLLLGSDSSYNEQFF	TGCGCCAGCAGCTTGCTCCTGGGGTCAGATAGCTCCTACAATGAGCAGTTCTTC
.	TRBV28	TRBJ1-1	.	CASSINSGTWTEAFF	TGTGCCAGCAGTATCAACTCTGGTACATGGACTGAAGCTTTCTTT
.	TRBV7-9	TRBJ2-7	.	CASSVDAGPNEQYF	TGTGCCAGCAGCGTTGACGCAGGACCTAACGAGCAGTACTTC
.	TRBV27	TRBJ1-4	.	CASSPMTGVSEKLFF	TGTGCCAGCAGTCCGATGACAGGAGTTAGCGAAAAACTGTTTTTT
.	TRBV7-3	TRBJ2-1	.	CASSLTRQDRSQQFF	TGTGCCAGCAGCTTAACTCGACAGGACCGGTCGCAGCAGTTCTTC
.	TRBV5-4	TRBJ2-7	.	CASSLGPDIYEQYF	TGTGCCAGCAGCTTGGGCCCGGACATCTACGAGCAGTACTTC
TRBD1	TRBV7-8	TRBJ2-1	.	CASSFRGYNEQFF	TGTGCCAGCAGCTTCAGGGGGTACAATGAGCAGTTCTTC
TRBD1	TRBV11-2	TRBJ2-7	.	CASSAGTGGYEQYF	TGTGCCAGCAGCGCCGGGACAGGGGGGTACGAGCAGTACTTC
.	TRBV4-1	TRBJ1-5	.	CASSQQGLSNQPQHF	TGCGCCAGCAGCCAACAGGGCTTGAGCAATCAGCCCCAGCATTTT
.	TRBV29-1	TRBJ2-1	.	CSDATRRSSYNEQFF	TGCAGCGACGCGACTAGACGGAGCTCCTACAATGAGCAGTTCTTC
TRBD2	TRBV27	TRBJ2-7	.	CASSSIATSGSYEQYF	TGTGCCAGCAGTTCGATTGCGACTAGCGGATCCTACGAGCAGTACTTC
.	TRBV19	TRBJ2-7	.	CASKAGAVSDYEQYF	TGTGCCAGTAAGGCGGGGGCGGTGTCGGACTACGAGCAGTACTTC
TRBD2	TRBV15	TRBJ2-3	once	CATSGGGEEHADTQYF	TGTGCCACCAGCGGCGGGGGGGAAGAGCACGCAGATACGCAGTATTTT
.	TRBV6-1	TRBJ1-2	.	CASSEIGGTNYGYTF	TGTGCCAGCAGTGAAATAGGGGGGACTAACTATGGCTACACCTTC
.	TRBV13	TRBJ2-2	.	CASSLMSGELFF	TGTGCCAGCAGTCTAATGTCCGGGGAGCTGTTTTTT
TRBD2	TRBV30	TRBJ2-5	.	CAWSGELAGGTSETQYF	TGTGCCTGGAGTGGGGAACTAGCGGGAGGCACCTCGGAGACCCAGTACTTC
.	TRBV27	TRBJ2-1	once	CASSLPGYHEQFF	TGTGCCAGCAGTTTACCCGGTTACCATGAGCAGTTCTTC
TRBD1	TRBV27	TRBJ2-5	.	CASRGQVEETQYF	TGTGCCAGCAGGGGACAGGTGGAAGAGACCCAGTACTTC
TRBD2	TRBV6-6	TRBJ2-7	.	CASSYSRREGSYEQYF	TGTGCCAGCAGTTACTCCAGGCGGGAGGGCTCCTACGAGCAGTACTTC
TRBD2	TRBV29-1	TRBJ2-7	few	CSVAGGGYEQYF	TGCAGCGTCGCTGGGGGGGGCTACGAGCAGTACTTC
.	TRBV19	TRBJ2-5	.	CASSMVLGREETQYF	TGTGCCAGTAGTATGGTCCTGGGCCGAGAAGAGACCCAGTACTTC
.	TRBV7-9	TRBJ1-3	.	CASSSSAVRERRSGNTIYF	TGTGCCAGCAGCTCCTCGGCAGTCAGAGAGAGACGATCTGGAAACACCATATATTTT
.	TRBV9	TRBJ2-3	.	CASSPYPQYF	TGTGCCAGCAGCCCTTATCCGCAGTATTTT
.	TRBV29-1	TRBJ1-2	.	CSVEGEDRLSNYGYTF	TGCAGCGTTGAAGGGGAGGACCGGCTTTCTAACTATGGCTACACCTTC
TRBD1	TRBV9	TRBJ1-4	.	CASSAGTATSNEKLFF	TGTGCCAGCAGCGCCGGGACAGCGACGTCTAATGAAAAACTGTTTTTT
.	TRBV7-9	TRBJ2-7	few	CASSPRTDYEQYF	TGTGCCAGCAGCCCCCGGACAGACTACGAGCAGTACTTC
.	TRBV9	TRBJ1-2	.	CASSEGRGGYTF	TGTGCCAGCAGTGAGGGTCGGGGCGGCTACACCTTC
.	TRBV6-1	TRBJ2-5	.	CASSEWRETQYF	TGTGCCAGCAGTGAATGGCGTGAGACCCAGTACTTC